This is a list of T cell receptor beta chains from one sample in a study of CD8 T cells in Susac syndrome. TCRdb fed the immunoSEQ multiplex PCR reads into MiXCR, producing one record per CDR3 protein. Altogether approximately 150,000 distinct CDR3 sequences are present, 65% to 90% being singletons, with the ten largest covering 0.5% to 0.65%. The sequencing sample was made of CD8+ T cells from PBMCs. The receptor source for this set is a human donor with multiple sclerosis. CDR3s include the opening cysteine and the closing phenylalanine or tryptophan. Clone size appears in some rows only: once, few, many, or a class for an expanded clone.

clone size	V gene	J gene	CDR3 protein
.	TRBV7-6	TRBJ2-3	CASSGTAGAGDTQYF
.	TRBV14	TRBJ1-1	CASSYGLLDAFF
.	TRBV7-6	TRBJ1-2	CASSSSDRTDGYTF
few	TRBV6-1	TRBJ1-1	CASGGDMNTEAFF
few	TRBV2	TRBJ2-3	CASRGDTDTQYF
once	TRBV4-1	TRBJ2-1	CASRLLGGYNEQFF
.	TRBV30	TRBJ1-1	CAWSPGQGMLNTEAFF
.	TRBV7-2	TRBJ1-2	CASSTLVSSGGYTF
.	TRBV6-1	TRBJ1-5	CASSELVGTYSNQPQHF
.	TRBV12-3/TRBV12-4	TRBJ1-1	CASSLVGAGGTEAFF
.	TRBV9	TRBJ1-2	CASSDSVYRGGYGYTF
.	TRBV5-6	TRBJ1-2	CASSPESTGGVGYTF
.	TRBV24-1	TRBJ2-1	CATSEVSSYNEQFF
.	TRBV7-9	TRBJ1-2	CASRDGHKDYGYTF
.	TRBV5-1	TRBJ1-2	CASSLAWGGDNGYTF
few	TRBV13	TRBJ2-2	CASSGGGNTGELFF
.	TRBV2	TRBJ1-2	CASRPEPGHVEHTF
.	TRBV9	TRBJ2-1	CASTYGRAPIIEQFF
few	TRBV6-1	TRBJ2-1	CASSGGRSVEQFF
.	TRBV21-1	TRBJ2-7	CASSASSYEQYF
once	TRBV27	TRBJ2-2	CASSPWGGGELFF
.	TRBV10-3	TRBJ2-1	CAISDQREWYNEQFF
.	TRBV15	TRBJ2-7	CATSRDRKGYSYEQYF
.	TRBV7-8	TRBJ2-1	CASSSRPLAGGYNEQFF
.	TRBV24-1	TRBJ1-5	CATSERTVSNQPQHF
.	TRBV12-3/TRBV12-4	TRBJ2-2	CASSLPSGSVVGELFF
.	TRBV11-2	TRBJ1-1	CASSFLDRVETEAFF
.	TRBV2	TRBJ1-3	CASREDGFSGNTIYF
.	TRBV7-9	TRBJ2-1	CASSRLGQPPMGYNEQFF
.	TRBV25-1	TRBJ2-3	CASSEFNTDTQYF
.	TRBV25-1	TRBJ1-2	CASSEGGGDNYGYTF
.	TRBV6-1	TRBJ2-7	CASSPDRFDYEQYF
.	TRBV27	TRBJ1-2	CASSGGPIYGYTF
few	TRBV7-9	TRBJ2-7	CASSLGGLAYEQYF
.	TRBV27	TRBJ1-5	CASSPGDSLFNQPQHF
.	TRBV12-3/TRBV12-4	TRBJ2-3	CASRHPGLAGTDTQYF
once	TRBV19	TRBJ1-2	CARTHGDRNYGYTF
.	TRBV12-3/TRBV12-4	TRBJ1-1	CASSLLGGPSEAFF
.	TRBV20-1	TRBJ1-6	CSPLESGVNSPLHF
.	TRBV6-1	TRBJ2-1	CASSTPQTSGINEQFF